This T cell receptor beta chain was identified during a study of Ad26.COV2.S vaccination and SARS-CoV-2 variants. Profiling relied on immunoSEQ multiplex PCR, and the TCRdb table lists in-frame clones only, not all of them. The sample includes approximately 480,000 clones, approximately 90% of them seen just once. Germline V gene data show CDR1 as DFQATT and CDR2 as SNEGSKA (reference sequence). CDR3 length: 14 residues. Trimming took 3 bases from V and 7 from J; bases not matched to a gene: 7. Noted treatment: around 19 received Ad26.COV2.S at low or high dose, single or two shots; several received placebo; per-sample allocation not given. Day 63 following the first vaccine or placebo injection was when the samples were taken.

The chain is built from TRBV20-1 and TRBJ2-1; TRBD2 matches 9 bases. The source of this sequence is a person aged 18-60 years who received the Ad26.COV2.S COVID-19 vaccine or a placebo. The material sequenced was peripheral blood, taken in a trial of Ad26.COV2.S vaccine versus placebo. CDR3 loop: CSASMLAGTNEQFF. DNA of the CDR3: TGCAGTGCTAGTATGCTAGCGGGAACTAATGAGCAGTTCTTC.